Sequencing of this TCR beta chain was carried out in a study of CD8+ T cells in alopecia areata. This CDR3 contains 14 residues. The germline V gene encodes CDR1 GKSSPN and CDR2 SITVG. Pooled cutaneous lymph node cells were sorted using CD4, CD8alpha, NKG2D, NKG2ACE and other markers. Extracted from the samples, RNA was reverse transcribed into cDNA to serve as the sequencing template. Some clones are missing from TCRdb's copy, which holds only in-frame ones; the method was immunoSEQ multiplex PCR. The sample counts 270,000 or so clones, none seen once; the ten largest own more than 0.95%. Concerning this clone: Each gene name is a mouse one. The sequence runs out 4 residues before the end of the CDR3; the remainder is reconstructed from the germline J gene.

Sequenced: CD4+ T cells sorted from a lymph node. The chain carries TRBV31 and TRBJ2-7; the match to TRBD2 covers 10 bases. The receptor's source is a C3H/HeJ mouse with alopecia areata. Strain haplotype (MHC): H2-k. CDR3 protein: CAWSPWTGGYEQYF. The CDR3 DNA, read in part, is TGTGCCTGGAGTCCCTGGACTGGGGGTTAT. The full variable domain, in which reference TRBV31 and TRBJ2-7 provide the parts outside the CDR3, is AQTIHQWPVAEIKAVGSPLSLGCTIKGKSSPNLYWYWQATGGTLQQLFYSITVGQVESVVQLNLSASRPKDDQFILSTEKLLLSHSGFYLCAWSPWTGGYEQYFGPGTRLTVL.